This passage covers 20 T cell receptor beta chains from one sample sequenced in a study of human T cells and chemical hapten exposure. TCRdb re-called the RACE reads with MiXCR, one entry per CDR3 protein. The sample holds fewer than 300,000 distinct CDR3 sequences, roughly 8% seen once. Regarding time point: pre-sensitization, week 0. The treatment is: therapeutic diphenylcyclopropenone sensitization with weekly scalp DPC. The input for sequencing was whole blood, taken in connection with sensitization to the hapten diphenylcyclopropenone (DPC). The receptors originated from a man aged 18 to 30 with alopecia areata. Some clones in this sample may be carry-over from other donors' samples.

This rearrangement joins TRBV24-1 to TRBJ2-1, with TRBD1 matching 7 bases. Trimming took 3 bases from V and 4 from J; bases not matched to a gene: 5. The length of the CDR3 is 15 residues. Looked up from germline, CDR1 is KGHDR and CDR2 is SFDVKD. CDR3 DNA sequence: TGTGCCACCAGTGATCCCGTCAGGGGGTACAATGAGCAGTTCTTC. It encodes CATSDPVRGYNEQFF.

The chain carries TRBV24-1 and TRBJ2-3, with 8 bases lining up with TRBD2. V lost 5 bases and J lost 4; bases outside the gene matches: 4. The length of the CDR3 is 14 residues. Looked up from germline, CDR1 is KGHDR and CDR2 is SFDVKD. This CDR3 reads CATSGSGDADTQYF. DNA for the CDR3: TGTGCCACCAGTGGTAGCGGGGACGCAGATACGCAGTATTTT.

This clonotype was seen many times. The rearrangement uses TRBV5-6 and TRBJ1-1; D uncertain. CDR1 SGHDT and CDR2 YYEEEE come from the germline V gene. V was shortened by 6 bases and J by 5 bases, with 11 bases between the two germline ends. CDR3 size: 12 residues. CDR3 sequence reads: CASTLMGTEAFF. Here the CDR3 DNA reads TGTGCCAGCACCCTGATGGGGACTGAAGCTTTCTTT. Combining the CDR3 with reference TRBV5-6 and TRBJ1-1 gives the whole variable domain DAGVTQSPTHLIKTRGQQVTLRCSPKSGHDTVSWYQQALGQGPQFIFQYYEEEERQRGNFPDRFSGHQFPNYSSELNVNALLLGDSALYLCASTLMGTEAFFGQGTRLTVV.

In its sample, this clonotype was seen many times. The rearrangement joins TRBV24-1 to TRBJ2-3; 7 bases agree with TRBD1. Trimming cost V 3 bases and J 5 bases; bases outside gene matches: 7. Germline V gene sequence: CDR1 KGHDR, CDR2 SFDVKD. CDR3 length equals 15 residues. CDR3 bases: TGTGCCACCAGTGATCCATTGACAGGGAGAGATACGCAGTATTTT. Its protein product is CATSDPLTGRDTQYF.

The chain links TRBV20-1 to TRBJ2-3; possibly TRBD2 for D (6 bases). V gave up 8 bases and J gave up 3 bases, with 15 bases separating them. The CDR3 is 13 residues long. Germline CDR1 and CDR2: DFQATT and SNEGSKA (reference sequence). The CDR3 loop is CSQPAGPTDTQYF. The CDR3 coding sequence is TGCAGTCAACCTGCGGGGCCAACAGATACGCAGTATTTT.

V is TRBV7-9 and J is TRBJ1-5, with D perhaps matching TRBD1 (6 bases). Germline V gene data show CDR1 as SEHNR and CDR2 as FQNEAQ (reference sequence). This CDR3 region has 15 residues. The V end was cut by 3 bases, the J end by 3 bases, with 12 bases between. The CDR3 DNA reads TGTGCCAGCAGCTTCCAGGGGACTGCCAATCAGCCCCAGCATTTT. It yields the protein CASSFQGTANQPQHF.

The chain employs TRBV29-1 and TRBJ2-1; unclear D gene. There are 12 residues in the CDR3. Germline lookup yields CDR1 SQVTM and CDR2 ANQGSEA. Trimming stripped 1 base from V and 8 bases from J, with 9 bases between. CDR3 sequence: CSVEVAGDEQFF. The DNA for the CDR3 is TGCAGCGTTGAAGTCGCAGGTGATGAGCAGTTCTTC.

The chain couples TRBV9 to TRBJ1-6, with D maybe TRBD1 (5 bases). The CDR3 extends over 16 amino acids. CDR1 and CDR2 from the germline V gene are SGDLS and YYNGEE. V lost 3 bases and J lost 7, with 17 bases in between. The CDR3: CASSADPRAGNSPLHF. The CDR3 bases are TGTGCCAGCAGCGCGGACCCCAGGGCAGGGAATTCACCCCTCCACTTT.

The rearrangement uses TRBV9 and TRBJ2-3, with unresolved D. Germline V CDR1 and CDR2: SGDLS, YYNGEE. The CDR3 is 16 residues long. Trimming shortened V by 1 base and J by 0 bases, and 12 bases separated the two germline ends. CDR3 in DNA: TGTGCCAGCAGCGTATGGGCTACCAAGAGCACAGATACGCAGTATTTT. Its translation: CASSVWATKSTDTQYF.

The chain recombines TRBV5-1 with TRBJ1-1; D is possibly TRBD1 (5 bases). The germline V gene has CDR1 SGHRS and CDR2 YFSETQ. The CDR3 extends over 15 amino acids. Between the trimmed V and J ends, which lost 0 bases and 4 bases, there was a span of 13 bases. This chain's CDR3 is CASSLVSGEGTEAFF. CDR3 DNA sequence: TGCGCCAGCAGCTTGGTTTCGGGGGAAGGCACTGAAGCTTTCTTT. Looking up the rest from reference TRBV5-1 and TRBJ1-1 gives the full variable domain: KAGVTQTPRYLIKTRGQQVTLSCSPISGHRSVSWYQQTPGQGLQFLFEYFSETQRNKGNFPGRFSGRQFSNSRSEMNVSTLELGDSALYLCASSLVSGEGTEAFFGQGTRLTVV.

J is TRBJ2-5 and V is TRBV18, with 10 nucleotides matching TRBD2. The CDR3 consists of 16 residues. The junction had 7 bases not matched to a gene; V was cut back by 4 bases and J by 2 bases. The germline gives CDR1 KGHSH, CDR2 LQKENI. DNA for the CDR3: TGTGCCAGCTCACGCGTACTAGCGGGGATTCAAGAGACCCAGTACTTC. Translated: CASSRVLAGIQETQYF.

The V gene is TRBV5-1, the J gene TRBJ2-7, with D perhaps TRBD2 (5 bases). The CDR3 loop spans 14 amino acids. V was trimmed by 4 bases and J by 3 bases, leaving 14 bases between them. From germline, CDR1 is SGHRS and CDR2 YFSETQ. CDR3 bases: TGCGCCAGCAGCCCCGACGGACGGGGCTACGAGCAGTACGTC. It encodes CASSPDGRGYEQYV.

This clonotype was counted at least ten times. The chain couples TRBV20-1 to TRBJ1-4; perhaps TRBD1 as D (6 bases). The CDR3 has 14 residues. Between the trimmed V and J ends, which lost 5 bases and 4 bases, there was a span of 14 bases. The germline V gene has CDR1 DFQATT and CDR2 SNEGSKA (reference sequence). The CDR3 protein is CSARPGVYNEKLFF. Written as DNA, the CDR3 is TGCAGTGCTCGTCCAGGGGTTTATAATGAAAAACTGTTTTTT.

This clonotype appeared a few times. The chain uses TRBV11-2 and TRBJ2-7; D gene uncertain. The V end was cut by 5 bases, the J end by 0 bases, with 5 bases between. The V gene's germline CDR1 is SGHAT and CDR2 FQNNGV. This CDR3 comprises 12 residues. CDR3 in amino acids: CASSPHSYEQYV. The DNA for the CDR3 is TGTGCCAGCAGCCCACACTCCTACGAGCAGTACGTC.

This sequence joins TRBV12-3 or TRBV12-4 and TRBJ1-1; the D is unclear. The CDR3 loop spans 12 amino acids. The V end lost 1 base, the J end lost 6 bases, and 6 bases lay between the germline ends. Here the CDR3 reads CASSLGPAEAFF. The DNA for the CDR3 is TGTGCCAGCAGTTTAGGGCCAGCTGAAGCTTTCTTT.

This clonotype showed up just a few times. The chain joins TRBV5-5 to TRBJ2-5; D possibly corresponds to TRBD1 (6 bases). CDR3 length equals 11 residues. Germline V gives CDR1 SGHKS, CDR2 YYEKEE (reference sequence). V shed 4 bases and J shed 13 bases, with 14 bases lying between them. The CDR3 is CASSQTGTTYF. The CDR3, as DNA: TGTGCCAGCAGCCAAACCGGGACAACGTACTTC.

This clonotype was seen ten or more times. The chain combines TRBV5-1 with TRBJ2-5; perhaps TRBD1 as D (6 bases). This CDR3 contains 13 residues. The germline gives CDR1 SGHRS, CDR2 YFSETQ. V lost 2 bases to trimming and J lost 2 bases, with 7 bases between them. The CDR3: CASSFQGQETQYF. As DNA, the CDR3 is TGCGCCAGCAGCTTTCAGGGGCAAGAGACCCAGTACTTC.

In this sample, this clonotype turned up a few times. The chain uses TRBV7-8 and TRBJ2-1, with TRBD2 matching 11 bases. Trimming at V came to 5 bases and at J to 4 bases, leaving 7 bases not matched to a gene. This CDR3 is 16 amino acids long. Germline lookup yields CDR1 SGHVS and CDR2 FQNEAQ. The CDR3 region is CASSDGLAGRYNEQFF. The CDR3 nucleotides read TGTGCCAGCAGCGACGGACTAGCGGGCCGATACAATGAGCAGTTCTTC.

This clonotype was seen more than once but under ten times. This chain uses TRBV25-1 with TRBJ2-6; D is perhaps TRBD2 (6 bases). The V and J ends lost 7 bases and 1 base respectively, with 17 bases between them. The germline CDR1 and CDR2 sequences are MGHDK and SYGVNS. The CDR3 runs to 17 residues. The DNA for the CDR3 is TGTGCCAGCACTCCCCGGGTGCGGGATTCTGGGGCCAACGTCCTGACTTTC. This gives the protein CASTPRVRDSGANVLTF.

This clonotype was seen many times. The CDR3 sequence is CASSFNRDQPQHF. The CDR3 DNA reads TGTGCCAGCAGCTTCAACAGGGATCAGCCCCAGCATTTT. The J gene is TRBJ1-5, the V gene TRBV11-2, with TRBD1 as a possible D gene (6 bases). This CDR3 comprises 13 residues. The V and J ends lost 3 bases and 5 bases respectively, with 8 bases between them. Germline V lookup: CDR1 SGHAT, CDR2 FQNNGV.